One sample yielded the 31 T cell receptor beta chains listed below, sequenced in a study of regulatory T cells in long-lasting Graves disease. CDR3-region Arm-PCR and iRepertoire HTBI primers produced the TCR beta libraries. TCRdb fed the multiplex PCR reads into MiXCR, producing one record per CDR3 protein. The sample consists of under 300,000 distinct CDR3 sequences, 20% of them appearing once. Time point indicated: newly diagnosed GD, antithyroid drugs for less than 3 months. Making the TCR library involved RNA that had been extracted from PBMCs. The specimen comprised peripheral blood mononuclear cells (PBMCs), sampled at new diagnosis, from a patient treated with antithyroid drugs. These receptors originate from a female donor with Graves disease.

The rearrangement uses TRBV11-2 and TRBJ2-1, with 10 bases aligning to TRBD2. This CDR3 contains 14 residues. V shed 5 bases, J shed 9 bases, and the junction held 7 bases outside the gene matches. Germline V gives CDR1 SGHAT, CDR2 FQNNGV. The CDR3: CASSPQAGGFEQFF. In DNA form, the CDR3 reads TGTGCCAGCAGCCCGCAAGCGGGGGGGTTTGAGCAGTTCTTC.

This clonotype was recorded many times. The V call is TRBV6-2 or TRBV6-3, the J call TRBJ2-1; 8 nucleotides match TRBD1. The CDR3 runs 14 residues. Germline V gene data show CDR1 as MNHEY and CDR2 as SVGEGT. V lost 5 bases, J lost 2 bases, and 2 bases stayed unmatched. This CDR3 reads CASSQGAAYNEQFF. The DNA of the CDR3 is TGTGCCAGCAGTCAGGGGGCGGCCTACAATGAGCAGTTCTTC.

The table lists this clonotype with many counts. This chain connects TRBV20-1 to TRBJ2-1, with 7 bases identical to TRBD2. The J segment lost 8 bases and the V segment lost 5 bases, leaving 15 bases of the junction unmatched. The CDR3 covers 15 residues. CDR1 is DFQATT, CDR2 SNEGSKA, per germline (reference sequence). The DNA for the CDR3 is TGCAGTGCTGCCGGGGCGGGAGCTCGAGGGGATGAGCAGTTCTTC. Its protein is CSAAGAGARGDEQFF.

There are many counts of this clonotype. The genes are TRBV19 and TRBJ2-1; 7 bases fit TRBD2. CDR1 is LNHDA, CDR2 SQIVND, per germline (reference sequence). The ends lost 7 bases at V and 4 bases at J; junction bases unmatched: 10. This CDR3 has 15 residues. The CDR3 loop reads CASTTGGYSYNEQFF. Here the CDR3 DNA reads TGTGCCAGTACCACGGGAGGCTACTCTTACAATGAGCAGTTCTTC.

The J gene is TRBJ2-1, the V gene TRBV20-1; 7 bases map to TRBD1. From germline, CDR1 is DFQATT and CDR2 SNEGSKA (reference sequence). The CDR3 has 15 amino acids. The trim removed 6 bases at V and 10 bases at J, leaving 18 bases unmatched. This CDR3 reads CSAHRGNNLGIEQFF. The CDR3 nucleotides are TGCAGTGCCCACAGGGGTAATAACTTGGGAATCGAGCAGTTCTTC.

This clonotype was found many times. The V gene is TRBV7-2, the J gene TRBJ2-7, with D perhaps matching TRBD1 (5 bases). V lost 7 bases to trimming and J lost 0 bases, with 16 bases between them. The V gene's germline CDR1 is SGHTA and CDR2 FQGNSA. The CDR3 extends over 15 amino acids. CDR3 bases: TGTGCCAGCAAGAAGACGCAGGGCAGCTCCTACGAGCAGTACTTC. Protein sequence: CASKKTQGSSYEQYF.

This clonotype was picked up a small number of times. The V and J genes are TRBV19 and TRBJ1-5; no clear D. The CDR3 is 11 residues long. Germline assignment: CDR1 LNHDA and CDR2 SQIVND (reference sequence). V gave up 4 bases and J gave up 10 bases, with 8 bases separating them. The CDR3 reads CASSTPGPQHF. CDR3 coding DNA: TGTGCCAGTAGTACCCCAGGACCCCAGCATTTT.

This clonotype has ten or more counts. The chain combines TRBV6-2 or TRBV6-3 with TRBJ2-1; 12 positions agree with TRBD2. This CDR3 contains 15 residues. Germline loops: CDR1 MNHEY, CDR2 SVGEGT. With V trimmed by 7 bases and J by 4 bases, 5 bases remained unmatched. This CDR3 reads CASNPSGGAYNEQFF. For the CDR3, the DNA is TGTGCCAGCAACCCTAGCGGGGGGGCGTACAATGAGCAGTTCTTC.

About this clonotype: The junction departs from germline at one end; a sequencing error may be responsible. The chain couples TRBV28 to TRBJ1-1, with 10 positions matching TRBD1. CDR3 length: 11 residues. Germline V gene data show CDR1 as MDHEN and CDR2 as SYDVKM. CDR3 sequence (DNA): TGTGCCAGCAGTGAGGACAGGGGGTTGGGCTTT. Amino acids: CASSEDRGLGF.

The chain joins TRBV12-5 to TRBJ2-4; no firm D call. Per the germline V gene, CDR1 is LGHNT and CDR2 is FRNRAP. The CDR3 has 12 residues. The V gene lost 6 bases and the J gene lost 9 bases, with 12 bases spanning the gap. CDR3 coding DNA: TGTGCTAGTGGGCCAAATGCTGGCATTCAGTACTTC. Translation: CASGPNAGIQYF.

This clonotype appeared many times. V usage is TRBV7-3 and J usage is TRBJ2-1, with D unclear. This CDR3 has 13 amino acids. V was pared by 6 bases and J by 7 bases, with 13 bases between. Germline V gives CDR1 SGHTA, CDR2 FQGTGA. CDR3 in DNA: TGTGCCAGCAGTTCGCAGGTGGAAAATGAGCAGTTCTTC. Protein sequence: CASSSQVENEQFF.

This clonotype was counted between two and nine times. This sequence may be a read error, since a much larger clone differs from it by one base. The chain combines TRBV5-1 with TRBJ2-7; the D is unclear. The CDR3 consists of 13 residues. Per germline, CDR1 SGHRS and CDR2 YFSETQ. This CDR3 is CAGRRDYSYEQYF. CDR3 in DNA: TGCGCCGGCAGAAGGGATTACTCCTACGAGCAGTACTTC.

The table lists this clonotype with a few counts. The rearrangement uses TRBV6-1 and TRBJ2-1; 7 bases line up with TRBD1. CDR1 and CDR2 from the germline V gene are MNHNS and SASEGT. CDR3 size: 13 residues. The trim removed 6 bases at V and 5 bases at J, leaving 4 bases unmatched. As DNA, the CDR3 is TGTGCCAGCAGCGACAGGGTCGACAATGAGCAGTTCTTC. This gives the protein CASSDRVDNEQFF.

This clonotype occurred many times. The chain links TRBV7-9 to TRBJ2-7; the D is unclear. The CDR3 has 13 amino acids. Per the germline V gene, CDR1 is SEHNR and CDR2 is FQNEAQ (reference sequence). Trimming took off 5 bases at V and 5 bases at J, with 13 bases between the two ends. CDR3 amino acids: CASSRDVGDEQYF. CDR3 nucleotide sequence: TGTGCCAGCAGCAGGGATGTAGGTGACGAGCAGTACTTC.

This clonotype was counted many times. This rearrangement joins TRBV5-1 to TRBJ1-5, with D maybe TRBD1 (6 bases). The CDR3 contains 15 residues. V lost 2 bases to trimming and J lost 2 bases, with 11 bases between them. The germline V gene encodes CDR1 SGHRS and CDR2 YFSETQ. Here the CDR3 reads CASSFTGTGNQPQHF. In DNA, the CDR3 is TGCGCCAGCAGCTTTACAGGGACCGGCAATCAGCCCCAGCATTTT. Looking up the rest from reference TRBV5-1 and TRBJ1-5 gives the full variable domain: KAGVTQTPRYLIKTRGQQVTLSCSPISGHRSVSWYQQTPGQGLQFLFEYFSETQRNKGNFPGRFSGRQFSNSRSEMNVSTLELGDSALYLCASSFTGTGNQPQHFGDGTRLSIL.

This clonotype was observed many times. The chain is built from TRBV7-2 and TRBJ1-1; D gene uncertain. Trimming shortened V by 1 base and J by 7 bases, and 13 bases separated the two germline ends. CDR1 is SGHTA and CDR2 is FQGNSA in the germline V gene. The CDR3 is made up of 14 amino acids. The CDR3 sequence is CASSLGGSNFEAFF. CDR3 nucleotides: TGTGCCAGCAGCTTAGGTGGCAGTAATTTTGAAGCTTTCTTT.

This clonotype was counted a few times. The chain is built from TRBV7-2 and TRBJ2-4, with D perhaps being TRBD1 or TRBD2 (5 bases each). V shed 5 bases and J shed 4 bases, with 15 bases lying between them. The CDR3 runs to 15 residues. Germline assignment: CDR1 SGHTA and CDR2 FQGNSA. The CDR3 spells CASSPKTGHKNIQYF. CDR3 nucleotides: TGTGCCAGCAGCCCTAAAACGGGGCATAAAAACATTCAGTACTTC.

This clonotype was seen many times. The genes are TRBV12-5 and TRBJ2-4; D is possibly TRBD2 (7 bases). The germline CDR1 and CDR2 sequences are LGHNT and FRNRAP. V lost 0 bases to trimming and J lost 9 bases, with 21 bases between them. The CDR3 extends over 17 amino acids. CDR3 coding DNA: TGTGCTAGTGGTTTGGTCGGACTAGGGGGAGTAGGGATCATTCAGTACTTC. Amino acids: CASGLVGLGGVGIIQYF.

The rearrangement uses TRBV6-9 and TRBJ2-7; unclear D gene. Germline CDR1 is MNHGY and CDR2 is SVAAGI. V gave up 3 bases and J gave up 0 bases, with 12 bases separating them. This CDR3 is 15 amino acids long. The DNA for the CDR3 is TGTGCCAGCAGTTACCAGGACGCAAGCTCCTACGAGCAGTACTTC. Amino acid sequence: CASSYQDASSYEQYF.

This clonotype was seen at least ten times. The chain couples TRBV6-1 to TRBJ1-1; D unresolved. The CDR3 length is 12 residues. The ends were cut back, 6 bases at V and 8 bases at J, with 13 bases in the middle. CDR1 is MNHNS, CDR2 SASEGT, per germline. The CDR3 protein is CASSSRPREAFF. The CDR3 nucleotides are TGTGCCAGCAGCTCTCGTCCGCGGGAAGCTTTCTTT.

In its sample, this clonotype was seen a few times. The chain has TRBV11-3 and TRBJ2-3; 7 nucleotides agree with TRBD2. Germline V gene lookup returns CDR1 SGHNT and CDR2 YENEEA. Germline trimming cut 3 bases from V and 3 bases from J; bases unmatched to any gene: 9. The CDR3 runs to 16 residues. CDR3: CASSFGVEGGTDTQYF. The CDR3 region has the DNA TGTGCCAGCAGCTTTGGGGTGGAGGGAGGGACAGATACGCAGTATTTT.

The chain combines TRBV20-1 with TRBJ2-5; a possible D gene is TRBD2 (6 bases). The V gene's germline CDR1 is DFQATT and CDR2 SNEGSKA (reference sequence). The CDR3 spans 14 residues. Between the trimmed V and J ends, which lost 6 bases and 7 bases, there was a span of 21 bases. The CDR3 loop reads CSAGRDSNRGTQYF. In nucleotides, the CDR3 is TGCAGTGCCGGACGGGACTCTAACCGGGGGACCCAGTACTTC.

V is TRBV6-4 and J is TRBJ2-3, with a weak D call TRBD2 (5 bases). V was shortened by 3 bases and J by 4 bases, with 11 bases between the two germline ends. This CDR3 comprises 14 residues. The germline gives CDR1 MRHNA, CDR2 SNTAGT. CDR3 DNA: TGTGCCAGCAGTGAAAGGACTGCGCCAGATACGCAGTATTTT. This encodes CASSERTAPDTQYF.

The chain carries TRBV20-1 and TRBJ2-1, with TRBD2 matching 10 bases. V trimming: 3 bases; J trimming: 4 bases; junction bases outside the gene matches: 9. Germline values: CDR1 DFQATT, CDR2 SNEGSKA (reference sequence). The CDR3 sequence is 16 residues long. The CDR3, as DNA: TGCAGTGCTAGGCCGGGACTAGCGAGAGCTTACAATGAGCAGTTCTTC. It is translated as CSARPGLARAYNEQFF.

The chain uses TRBV4-3 and TRBJ1-5; D unclear. The CDR3 spans 15 residues. The V gene lost 0 bases and the J gene lost 2 bases, with 8 bases spanning the gap. CDR1 is LGHNA and CDR2 is YSLEER in the germline V gene. DNA of the CDR3: TGCGCCAGCAGCCAAGAAGTGGATGGCAATCAGCCCCAGCATTTT. Its translation: CASSQEVDGNQPQHF.

This clonotype showed up many times. The junction differs from germline at one of its ends, possibly a read error. This chain links TRBV5-1 with TRBJ2-7; D is perhaps TRBD2 (5 bases). CDR3 length equals 15 residues. Germline V CDR1 and CDR2: SGHRS, YFSETQ. The CDR3 bases are TGTGCCAGCAGCTTGGCCGGCCGGGGTGGGTACGAGCAGTACTTC. It specifies CASSLAGRGGYEQYF. The entire variable domain, with the rest obtained from reference TRBV5-1 and TRBJ2-7, is as follows: KAGVTQTPRYLIKTRGQQVTLSCSPISGHRSVSWYQQTPGQGLQFLFEYFSETQRNKGNFPGRFSGRQFSNSRSEMNVSTLELGDSALYLCASSLAGRGGYEQYFGPGTRLTVT.

This clonotype has at least ten counts. The chain couples TRBV20-1 to TRBJ2-2, with TRBD2 matching over 8 bases. Germline V gene lookup returns CDR1 DFQATT and CDR2 SNEGSKA (reference sequence). The CDR3 is made up of 15 amino acids. V dropped 1 base and J dropped 6; count of bases not matched to a gene: 7. Written as DNA, the CDR3 is TGCAGTGCTAGAGTCGCGACTAGCGTGGCCGGGGAGCTGTTTTTT. This codes for CSARVATSVAGELFF.

The rearrangement uses TRBV7-2 and TRBJ1-6; perhaps TRBD1 as D (6 bases). The germline V gene has CDR1 SGHTA and CDR2 FQGNSA. CDR3 size: 14 residues. The V end was cut by 7 bases, the J end by 5 bases, with 12 bases between. The CDR3 DNA reads as TGTGCCAGCATCCCGAGGGGGGATAATTCACCCCTCCACTTT. Translation: CASIPRGDNSPLHF.

This clonotype was counted at least ten times. As DNA, the CDR3 is TGTGCCAGCAGCTTAACTCTGGCCGCCGGGACAGCCCAAGAGACCCAGTACTTC. Encoded protein: CASSLTLAAGTAQETQYF. The chain couples TRBV7-6 to TRBJ2-5; 7 nucleotides match TRBD1. Looked up from germline, CDR1 is SGHVS and CDR2 is FNYEAQ. V dropped 2 bases and J dropped 1; count of bases not matched to a gene: 13. The CDR3 is 18 amino acids. Full variable domain (outside the CDR3, taken from reference TRBV7-6 and TRBJ2-5): GAGVSQSPRYKVTKRGQDVALRCDPISGHVSLYWYRQALGQGPEFLTYFNYEAQQDKSGLPNDRFSAERPEGSISTLTIQRTEQRDSAMYRCASSLTLAAGTAQETQYFGPGTRLLVL.

This clonotype was seen a few times. The V gene is TRBV5-1, the J gene TRBJ1-1; D ambiguous. The CDR3 covers 13 residues. Germline loops: CDR1 SGHRS, CDR2 YFSETQ. V lost 4 bases and J 4 bases, leaving 11 bases between the germline ends. CDR3 DNA: TGCGCCAGCAGCACCGAGGGTGCCACTGAAGCTTTCTTT. Its translation is CASSTEGATEAFF. The full variable domain, in which reference TRBV5-1 and TRBJ1-1 provide the parts outside the CDR3, is KAGVTQTPRYLIKTRGQQVTLSCSPISGHRSVSWYQQTPGQGLQFLFEYFSETQRNKGNFPGRFSGRQFSNSRSEMNVSTLELGDSALYLCASSTEGATEAFFGQGTRLTVV.

The chain is built from TRBV2 and TRBJ2-1; the match to TRBD1 covers 9 bases. The V gene end was trimmed by 6 bases and the J gene end by 8 bases; junction bases not matched to a gene: 8. The CDR3 runs to 14 residues. The germline V gene has CDR1 SNHLY and CDR2 FYNNEI. For the CDR3, the DNA is TGTGCCAGCAGATGGACAGGGGCTAGGGATGAGCAGTTCTTC. Its translation: CASRWTGARDEQFF.